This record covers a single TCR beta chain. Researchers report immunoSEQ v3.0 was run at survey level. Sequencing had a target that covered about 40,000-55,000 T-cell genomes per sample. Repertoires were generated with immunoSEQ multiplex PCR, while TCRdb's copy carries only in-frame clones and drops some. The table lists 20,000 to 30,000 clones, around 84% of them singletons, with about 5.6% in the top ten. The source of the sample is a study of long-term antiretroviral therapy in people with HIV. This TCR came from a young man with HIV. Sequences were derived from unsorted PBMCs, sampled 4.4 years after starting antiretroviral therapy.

This CDR3 reads CSVEGQAGYEQYF. CDR3 coding DNA: TGCAGCGTTGAAGGGCAGGCGGGCTACGAGCAGTACTTC. J is TRBJ2-7 and V is TRBV29-1; possible D gene TRBD2, 5 bases. V gave up 1 base and J gave up 3 bases, with 10 bases separating them. Germline V gene sequence: CDR1 SQVTM, CDR2 ANQGSEA. The CDR3 length is 13 residues.